This TCR beta chain was recorded in a study of blood T cell repertoires in COVID-19. The wider study: COVID-19 samples, acute and convalescent, were from the United States, Italy and Spain. T cells, B-cell-depleted T cells, or PBMCs provided the cDNA or gDNA that served as material.

In the original analysis: Estimation of nucleated cell counts relied on the amplification of reference gene primers. Here immunoSEQ multiplex PCR was the method, and the copy in TCRdb shows in-frame clones only, minus some. The DNA was the basis for D and trimming; V, J and clone size are from that table. The sample carries some 250,000 clones, approximately 86% recorded once. Those enrolled in Seattle joined during active infection and were followed longitudinally afterward. The CDR3 contains 18 residues. Looked up from germline, CDR1 is SGDLS and CDR2 is YYNGEE. With 4 bases clipped from V and 5 bases from J, the junction kept 17 bases outside the gene matches.

The TCR sequence derives from a woman in her fifties or sixties with COVID-19, enrolled during active disease. V and J are TRBV9 and TRBJ2-7, with 11 nucleotides matching TRBD2. The material sequenced was peripheral blood. Here the CDR3 DNA reads TGTGCCAGCAGCCCCAATAGCGGGAGGGTAAGATTCGGCGACGAGCAGTACTTC. It yields the protein CASSPNSGRVRFGDEQYF.